A single sample is the source of the 17 T cell receptor beta chains below, sequenced in a study of Ad26.COV2.S vaccination and SARS-CoV-2 variants. Only in-frame clones appear in the TCRdb table, and some are missing; sequencing was by immunoSEQ multiplex PCR. The sample contains about 440,000 clones, roughly 91% of which appear only once. As to treatment: 19 received Ad26.COV2.S at low or high dose, single or two shots; several received placebo; per-sample allocation not given. The study sampled participants on day 63 after the first vaccine or placebo injection. This material consisted of peripheral blood, taken in a trial of Ad26.COV2.S vaccine versus placebo. These TCRs come from a person between 18 and 60 years old who received the Ad26.COV2.S COVID-19 vaccine or a placebo.

This clone was seen a single time. V gene TRBV9 combines with J gene TRBJ1-1, with D possibly matching TRBD1 (6 bases). Trimming left V 3 bases short and J 0 bases short, with 15 bases between. This CDR3 has 16 residues. Germline V gene data show CDR1 as SGDLS and CDR2 as YYNGEE. The chain's CDR3 is CASSANSGHVNTEAFF. In DNA, the CDR3 is TGTGCCAGCAGCGCCAACTCGGGACACGTGAACACTGAAGCTTTCTTT. Supplemented by reference TRBV9 and TRBJ1-1, the full variable domain reads DSGVTQTPKHLITATGQRVTLRCSPRSGDLSVYWYQQSLDQGLQFLIQYYNGEERAKGNILERFSAQQFPDLHSELNLSSLELGDSALYFCASSANSGHVNTEAFFGQGTRLTVV.

The chain has TRBV27 and TRBJ2-3; a weak D match, TRBD2 (6 bases). V was clipped by 3 bases and J by 0 bases, with 10 bases between them. This CDR3 contains 15 residues. CDR1 and CDR2 from the germline V gene are MNHEY and SMNVEV (reference sequence). This CDR3 reads CASSLGGSSTDTQYF. CDR3 DNA: TGTGCCAGCAGTTTGGGGGGATCTAGCACAGATACGCAGTATTTT.

J is TRBJ2-3 and V is TRBV10-3; 12 bases agree with TRBD2. Trimming removed 6 bases from V and 5 bases from J; junction bases left unmatched: 9. The CDR3 extends over 16 amino acids. CDR1 and CDR2 (germline): ENHRY, SYGVKD. CDR3 nucleotide sequence: TGTGCCATCAGAGAACCAACTAGCGGGAGGATAGATACGCAGTATTTT. This translates into CAIREPTSGRIDTQYF.

This clone appeared once. The rearrangement uses TRBV2 and TRBJ2-5; a possible D gene is TRBD2 (5 bases). CDR1 SNHLY and CDR2 FYNNEI come from the germline V gene. Trimming pared 4 bases from V and 2 bases from J, leaving 11 bases between. CDR3 size: 14 residues. The CDR3 loop reads CASSVASRQETQYF. The DNA of the CDR3 is TGTGCCAGCAGTGTCGCTAGCAGACAAGAGACCCAGTACTTC.

CDR3 sequence: CAISSPTGQGYGYTF. In DNA form, the CDR3 reads TGTGCCATCAGTTCGCCCACTGGACAGGGCTATGGCTACACCTTC. The genes are TRBV10-3 and TRBJ1-2; TRBD1 matches at 8 bases. Germline CDR1 ENHRY, CDR2 SYGVKD. The CDR3 consists of 15 residues. Unmatched junction bases numbered 9, after V lost 5 bases and J lost 4 bases.

The rearrangement links TRBV5-1 to TRBJ2-7; D gene unclear. CDR3 length: 12 residues. Germline V gene sequence: CDR1 SGHRS, CDR2 YFSETQ. The V gene lost 3 bases and the J gene lost 2 bases, with 6 bases spanning the gap. The DNA for the CDR3 is TGCGCCAGCAGCTACGCGGCCTACGAGCAGTACTTC. Its translation is CASSYAAYEQYF.

This chain joins TRBV5-1 and TRBJ2-5; no firm D call. Trimming took off 0 bases at V and 1 base at J, with 7 bases between the two ends. Germline-derived CDR1 and CDR2 are SGHRS and YFSETQ. CDR3 length equals 14 residues. The CDR3 spells CASSLGLFQETQYF. The CDR3 region has the DNA TGCGCCAGCAGCTTGGGCCTCTTCCAAGAGACCCAGTACTTC. The variable domain in full, completed from reference TRBV5-1 and TRBJ2-5, reads KAGVTQTPRYLIKTRGQQVTLSCSPISGHRSVSWYQQTPGQGLQFLFEYFSETQRNKGNFPGRFSGRQFSNSRSEMNVSTLELGDSALYLCASSLGLFQETQYFGPGTRLLVL.

J is TRBJ2-2 and V is TRBV29-1; D ambiguous. The CDR3 spans 15 residues. The V end was cut by 4 bases, the J end by 2 bases, with 14 bases between. Germline V gives CDR1 SQVTM, CDR2 ANQGSEA. Written as DNA, the CDR3 is TGCAGCGTTGGGCGTCGGGCCACCAACACCGGGGAGCTGTTTTTT. This translates into CSVGRRATNTGELFF.

The chain links TRBV5-6 to TRBJ2-1; the match to TRBD2 covers 15 bases. This CDR3 spans 17 amino acids. V shed 7 bases and J 0 bases; nucleotides not matched to a gene: 5. In germline, CDR1 is SGHDT, CDR2 YYEEEE. Here the CDR3 DNA reads TGTGCCAGCGCGGGACTAGCGGGAGGACCCTCCTACAATGAGCAGTTCTTC. Translation gives CASAGLAGGPSYNEQFF.

The V gene is TRBV5-4, the J gene TRBJ2-1, with 7 nucleotides matching TRBD2. The length of the CDR3 is 15 residues. J gave up 4 bases and V 9 bases, and 13 bases lay outside the gene matches. Germline V gene sequence: CDR1 SGHNT, CDR2 YYREEE (reference sequence). CDR3 in amino acids: CATKAGRELYNEQFF. CDR3 coding DNA: TGTGCCACCAAAGCGGGGCGGGAACTTTACAATGAGCAGTTCTTC.

V is TRBV5-1 and J is TRBJ1-6; D is undetermined. Germline values: CDR1 SGHRS, CDR2 YFSETQ. The V gene lost 4 bases and the J gene lost 7 bases, with 6 bases spanning the gap. The CDR3 contains 12 residues. The CDR3 nucleotides are TGCGCCAGCAGCACAGAGAATTCACCCCTCCACTTT. Translated, it gives CASSTENSPLHF.

V is TRBV9 and J is TRBJ2-1; the match to TRBD2 covers 11 bases. CDR1 SGDLS and CDR2 YYNGEE come from the germline V gene. This CDR3 has 14 amino acids. Trimming cost V 4 bases and J 7 bases; bases outside gene matches: 4. The CDR3 nucleotides are TGTGCCAGCAGCTTAGCGGGAGGGTTAAATGAGCAGTTCTTC. It codes for CASSLAGGLNEQFF.

V and J are TRBV20-1 and TRBJ2-1; no firm D call. Germline lookup yields CDR1 DFQATT and CDR2 SNEGSKA (reference sequence). The CDR3 is made up of 10 amino acids. The V gene lost 5 bases and the J gene lost 6 bases, with 5 bases spanning the gap. The CDR3 DNA reads TGCAGTGCTCAGTTCAATGAGCAGTTCTTC. This codes for CSAQFNEQFF.

This chain connects TRBV28 to TRBJ2-2, with 10 bases matching TRBD1. From germline, CDR1 is MDHEN and CDR2 SYDVKM. V was clipped by 8 bases and J by 7 bases; unmatched bases: 10. The CDR3 runs 15 residues. CDR3 region: CASLTGTGEGGELFF. CDR3 DNA: TGTGCCAGCCTAACCGGGACAGGGGAGGGCGGGGAGCTGTTTTTT.

The J gene is TRBJ2-1, the V gene TRBV9; 8 bases fit TRBD2. The junction had 9 bases not matched to a gene; V was cut back by 4 bases and J by 6 bases. CDR3 length: 15 amino acids. From germline, CDR1 is SGDLS and CDR2 YYNGEE. CDR3 region: CASSPLYGRANEQFF. CDR3 sequence (DNA): TGTGCCAGCAGCCCTCTCTACGGGAGGGCCAATGAGCAGTTCTTC.

The chain combines TRBV7-3 with TRBJ2-1; 7 bases map to TRBD2. J gave up 5 bases and V 2 bases, and 6 bases lay outside the gene matches. This CDR3 is built from 15 residues. Germline CDR1 and CDR2: SGHTA and FQGTGA. CDR3 in amino acids: CASSLASSGNNEQFF. The DNA of the CDR3 is TGTGCCAGCAGCTTAGCGTCTAGCGGCAACAATGAGCAGTTCTTC.

J is TRBJ1-1 and V is TRBV15, with D perhaps TRBD1 (6 bases). The V and J ends lost 3 bases and 3 bases respectively, with 11 bases between them. The V gene's germline CDR1 is LNHNV and CDR2 YYDKDF (reference sequence). CDR3 length: 14 amino acids. The CDR3 here is CATSRSGADTEAFF. The DNA for the CDR3 is TGTGCCACCAGCAGGTCAGGGGCGGACACTGAAGCTTTCTTT.